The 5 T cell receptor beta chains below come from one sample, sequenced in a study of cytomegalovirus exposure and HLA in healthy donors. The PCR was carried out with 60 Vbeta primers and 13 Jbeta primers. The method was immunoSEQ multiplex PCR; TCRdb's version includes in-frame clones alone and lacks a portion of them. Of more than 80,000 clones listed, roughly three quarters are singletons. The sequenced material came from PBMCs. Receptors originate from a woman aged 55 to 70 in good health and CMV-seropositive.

For the CDR3, the DNA is TGTGCCAGTAGTATACAACAGAGCTATGGCTACACCTTC. This encodes CASSIQQSYGYTF. This chain joins TRBV19 and TRBJ1-2; D is uncertain. V dropped 2 bases and J dropped 4 bases, with 8 bases sitting between them. Germline CDR1 LNHDA, CDR2 SQIVND (reference sequence). This CDR3 spans 13 amino acids.

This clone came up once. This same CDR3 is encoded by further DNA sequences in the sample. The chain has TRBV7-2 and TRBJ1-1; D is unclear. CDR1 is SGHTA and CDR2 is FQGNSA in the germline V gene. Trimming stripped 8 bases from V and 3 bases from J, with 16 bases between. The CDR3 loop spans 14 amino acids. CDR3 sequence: CASASGRADTEAFF. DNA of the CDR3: TGTGCCAGCGCCTCGGGGAGGGCGGACACTGAAGCTTTCTTT.

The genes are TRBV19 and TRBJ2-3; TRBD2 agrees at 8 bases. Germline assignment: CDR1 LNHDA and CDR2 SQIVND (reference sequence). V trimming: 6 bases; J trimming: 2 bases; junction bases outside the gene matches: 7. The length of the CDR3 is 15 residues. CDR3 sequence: CASRGLAVLTDTQYF. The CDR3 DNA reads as TGTGCCAGTAGAGGACTAGCAGTGCTCACAGATACGCAGTATTTT.

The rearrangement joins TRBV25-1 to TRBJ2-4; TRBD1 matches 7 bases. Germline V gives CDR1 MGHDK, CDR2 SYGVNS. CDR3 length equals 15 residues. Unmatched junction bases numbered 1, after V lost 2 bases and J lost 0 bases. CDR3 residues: CASSEPGGAKNIQYF. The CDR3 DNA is TGTGCCAGCAGTGAACCAGGGGGAGCCAAAAACATTCAGTACTTC.

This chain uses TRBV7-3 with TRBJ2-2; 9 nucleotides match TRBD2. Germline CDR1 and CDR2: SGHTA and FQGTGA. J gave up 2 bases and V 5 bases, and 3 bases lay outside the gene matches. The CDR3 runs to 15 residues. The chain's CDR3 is CASSRLAVNTGELFF. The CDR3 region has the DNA TGTGCCAGCAGCCGACTAGCGGTAAACACCGGGGAGCTGTTTTTT.